The clone carrying this TCR beta chain was counted at least ten times. Its antigen remains unidentified. Template switching created a universal primer site, and the cDNA included unique molecular identifiers. One entry per CDR3 protein results from TCRdb running MiXCR on the 5' RACE reads. The table records 150,000 or so distinct CDR3 sequences, roughly 3.2% of them present only once. This entry belongs to a study of identical twins. Study-wide points: Analyses of zero insertions could be partly confounded by invariant MAIT and iNKT cells. Insertions were reduced in abundant cord blood beta clonotypes but not in memory repertoires.

Everyone who donated was a healthy Caucasian. Trimming removed 1 base at V and 1 base at J, with 7 bases between. CDR3 size: 14 residues. Germline V gives CDR1 SGHVS, CDR2 FNYEAQ. This chain joins TRBV7-6 and TRBJ1-1, with D possibly TRBD1 on 6 matching bases. The clonotype originates from a young man in good health. Sequenced sample: memory T cells sorted from blood. CDR3 region: CASSLGDTNTEAFF. The CDR3 DNA sequence: TGTGCCAGCAGCTTAGGGGACACGAACACTGAAGCTTTCTTT. The full variable domain, rest sourced from reference TRBV7-6 and TRBJ1-1, is GAGVSQSPRYKVTKRGQDVALRCDPISGHVSLYWYRQALGQGPEFLTYFNYEAQQDKSGLPNDRFSAERPEGSISTLTIQRTEQRDSAMYRCASSLGDTNTEAFFGQGTRLTVV.